Listed below are T cell receptor beta chains from one sample, sequenced in a study of CD8 T cells in ankylosing spondylitis. One entry per CDR3 protein results from TCRdb running MiXCR on the 5' RACE reads. The sample contains approximately 440,000 distinct CDR3 sequences, 15% to 20% of which appear only once. Sequencing was performed on blood, either unsorted or a sorted T cell fraction (not recorded which). These receptors were collected from a male donor with ankylosing spondylitis. Both conserved end residues are part of each CDR3. The D gene is left open where the match is weak. Clone size appears in some rows only: once, few, many, or a class for an expanded clone.

clone_size: NA; d_call: NA; v_call: TRBV21-1; j_call: TRBJ2-3; cdr3_nt: TGTGCCAGCAGGCTCACCGGGGCCACCAGAGGGAACACAGATACGCAGTATTTT; cdr3_aa: CASRLTGATRGNTDTQYF
clone_size: NA; d_call: TRBD1; v_call: TRBV5-1; j_call: TRBJ2-7; cdr3_nt: TGCGCCAGCAGTATTACGGGACAGGACATCTACGAGCAGTACTTC; cdr3_aa: CASSITGQDIYEQYF
clone_size: few; d_call: TRBD1; v_call: TRBV12-3/TRBV12-4; j_call: TRBJ1-2; cdr3_nt: TGTGCCAGCAGTCCGGGACAGGCTAACTATGGCTACACCTTC; cdr3_aa: CASSPGQANYGYTF
clone_size: NA; d_call: NA; v_call: TRBV10-3; j_call: TRBJ1-2; cdr3_nt: TGTGCCATCAGTGAGCCCCCACAGGGTAGGAGCTATGGCTACACCTTC; cdr3_aa: CAISEPPQGRSYGYTF
clone_size: NA; d_call: NA; v_call: TRBV2; j_call: TRBJ1-4; cdr3_nt: TGTGCCAGCAGTCTTTCCAGACATAATGAAAAACTGTTTTTT; cdr3_aa: CASSLSRHNEKLFF
clone_size: NA; d_call: NA; v_call: TRBV6-2/TRBV6-3; j_call: TRBJ1-1; cdr3_nt: TGTGCCAGCAGTTACTCCGGCCGAGGCAGCCTGAACACTGAAGCTTTCTTT; cdr3_aa: CASSYSGRGSLNTEAFF
clone_size: few; d_call: NA; v_call: TRBV12-3/TRBV12-4; j_call: TRBJ1-4; cdr3_nt: TGTGCCAGCAGTTTAAGAACCCCAACTAATGAAAAACTGTTTTTT; cdr3_aa: CASSLRTPTNEKLFF
clone_size: few; d_call: NA; v_call: TRBV5-1; j_call: TRBJ2-1; cdr3_nt: TGCGCCAGCAGCTTGGGACAGCTAGACTACAATGAGCAGTTCTTC; cdr3_aa: CASSLGQLDYNEQFF
clone_size: NA; d_call: NA; v_call: TRBV28; j_call: TRBJ2-3; cdr3_nt: TGTGCCAGCAGCAAGCTCGGGGGAGGAACAGATACGCAGTATTTT; cdr3_aa: CASSKLGGGTDTQYF
clone_size: NA; d_call: TRBD1; v_call: TRBV12-3/TRBV12-4; j_call: TRBJ1-3; cdr3_nt: TGTGCCAGCAGTCAGGAGGGGACAGGGTATTACTCTGGAAACACCATATATTTT; cdr3_aa: CASSQEGTGYYSGNTIYF
clone_size: few; d_call: NA; v_call: TRBV27; j_call: TRBJ2-7; cdr3_nt: TGTGCCAGCAGTTTGACGGCGGGATTATCCTACGAGCAGTACTTC; cdr3_aa: CASSLTAGLSYEQYF
clone_size: NA; d_call: TRBD1; v_call: TRBV20-1; j_call: TRBJ1-4; cdr3_nt: TGCAGTGCTAGAGATTCGGGGACAGGGCTCGAAAAACTGTTTTTT; cdr3_aa: CSARDSGTGLEKLFF
clone_size: NA; d_call: TRBD2; v_call: TRBV10-2; j_call: TRBJ2-3; cdr3_nt: TGCGCCAGCAAAGCGGGGCGGAGCACAGATACGCAGTATTTT; cdr3_aa: CASKAGRSTDTQYF
clone_size: few; d_call: NA; v_call: TRBV7-2; j_call: TRBJ2-3; cdr3_nt: TGTGCCAGCAGCCTCCGGACTAGCACAGATACGCAGTATTTT; cdr3_aa: CASSLRTSTDTQYF
clone_size: few; d_call: NA; v_call: TRBV5-5; j_call: TRBJ1-4; cdr3_nt: TGTGCCAGCAGCCTAGAAGACAGAACTAATGAAAAACTGTTTTTT; cdr3_aa: CASSLEDRTNEKLFF
clone_size: few; d_call: TRBD2; v_call: TRBV2; j_call: TRBJ2-2; cdr3_nt: TGTGCCAGCAGAACTAGCGGGGTAAATACCGGGGAGCTGTTTTTT; cdr3_aa: CASRTSGVNTGELFF
clone_size: few; d_call: TRBD1; v_call: TRBV5-1; j_call: TRBJ1-2; cdr3_nt: TGCGCCAGCAGCCCGGACAGGGTGGATGGCTACACCTTC; cdr3_aa: CASSPDRVDGYTF
clone_size: NA; d_call: TRBD2; v_call: TRBV15; j_call: TRBJ2-7; cdr3_nt: TGTGCCACCAGCAGAGATCGTCTGGGGAGCGGGGGAAAACCGAACGAGCAGTACTTC; cdr3_aa: CATSRDRLGSGGKPNEQYF
clone_size: NA; d_call: TRBD1; v_call: TRBV2; j_call: TRBJ1-5; cdr3_nt: TGTGCCAGCAGTGAAAACAGGGGGGTTCAGCCCCAGCATTTT; cdr3_aa: CASSENRGVQPQHF
clone_size: NA; d_call: NA; v_call: TRBV12-3/TRBV12-4; j_call: TRBJ1-1; cdr3_nt: TGTGCCAGCAAGGGGACAAACACTAAGACTGAAGCTTTCTTT; cdr3_aa: CASKGTNTKTEAFF